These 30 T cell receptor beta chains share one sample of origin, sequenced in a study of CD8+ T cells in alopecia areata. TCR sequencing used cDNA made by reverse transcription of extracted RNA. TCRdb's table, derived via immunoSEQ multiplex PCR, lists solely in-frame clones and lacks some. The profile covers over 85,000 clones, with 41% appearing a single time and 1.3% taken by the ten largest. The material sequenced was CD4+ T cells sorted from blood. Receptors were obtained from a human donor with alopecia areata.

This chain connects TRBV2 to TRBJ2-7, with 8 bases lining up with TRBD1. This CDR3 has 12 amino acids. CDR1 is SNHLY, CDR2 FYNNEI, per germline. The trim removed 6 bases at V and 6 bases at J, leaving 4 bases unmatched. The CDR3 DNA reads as TGTGCCAGCAGACAGGGGGTAGGCGAGCAGTACTTC. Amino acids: CASRQGVGEQYF.

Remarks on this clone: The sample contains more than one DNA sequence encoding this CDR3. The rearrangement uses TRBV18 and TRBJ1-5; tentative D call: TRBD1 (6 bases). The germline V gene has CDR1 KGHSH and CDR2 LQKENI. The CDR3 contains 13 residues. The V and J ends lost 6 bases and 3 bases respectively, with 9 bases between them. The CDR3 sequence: CASSRQDNQPQHF. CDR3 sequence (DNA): TGTGCCAGCTCCAGACAGGACAATCAGCCCCAGCATTTT. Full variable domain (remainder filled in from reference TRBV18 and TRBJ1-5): NAGVMQNPRHLVRRRGQEARLRCSPMKGHSHVYWYRQLPEEGLKFMVYLQKENIIDESGMPKERFSAEFPKEGPSILRIQQVVRGDSAAYFCASSRQDNQPQHFGDGTRLSIL.

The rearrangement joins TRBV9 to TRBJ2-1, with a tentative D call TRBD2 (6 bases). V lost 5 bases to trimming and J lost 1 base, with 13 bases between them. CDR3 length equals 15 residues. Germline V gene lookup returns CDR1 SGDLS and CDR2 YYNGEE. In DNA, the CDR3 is TGTGCCAGCAGAGCCGCCGGGGGTTCCTACAATGAGCAGTTCTTC. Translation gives CASRAAGGSYNEQFF.

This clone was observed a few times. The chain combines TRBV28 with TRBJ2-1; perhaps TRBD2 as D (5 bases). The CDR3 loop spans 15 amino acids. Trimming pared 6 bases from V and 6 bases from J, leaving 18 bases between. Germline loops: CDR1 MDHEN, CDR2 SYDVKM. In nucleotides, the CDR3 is TGTGCCAGCAGCCCGGAGTCCGGCCGGGGCAATGAGCAGTTCTTC. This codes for CASSPESGRGNEQFF.

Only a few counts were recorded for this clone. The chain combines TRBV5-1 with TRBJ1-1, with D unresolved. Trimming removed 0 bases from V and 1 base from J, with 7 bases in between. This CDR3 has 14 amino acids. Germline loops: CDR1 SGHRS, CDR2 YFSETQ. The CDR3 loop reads CASSLGGRNTEAFF. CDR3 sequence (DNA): TGCGCCAGCAGCTTGGGAGGTAGGAACACTGAAGCTTTCTTT.

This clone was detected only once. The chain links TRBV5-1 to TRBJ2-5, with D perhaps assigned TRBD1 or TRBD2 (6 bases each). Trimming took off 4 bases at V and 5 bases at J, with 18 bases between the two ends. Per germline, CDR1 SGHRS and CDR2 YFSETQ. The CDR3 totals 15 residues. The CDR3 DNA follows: TGCGCCAGCAGCGGGGGGCGGGGCCCCAGGGAGACCCAGTACTTC. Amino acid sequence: CASSGGRGPRETQYF.

CDR3 region: CASSPQTVTEAFF. DNA for the CDR3: TGTGCCAGCAGCCCTCAAACAGTCACTGAAGCTTTCTTT. The chain carries TRBV7-3 and TRBJ1-1; D is undetermined. The CDR3 runs to 13 residues. Germline CDR1 is SGHTA and CDR2 is FQGTGA. The V end lost 5 bases, the J end lost 4 bases, and 11 bases lay between the germline ends.

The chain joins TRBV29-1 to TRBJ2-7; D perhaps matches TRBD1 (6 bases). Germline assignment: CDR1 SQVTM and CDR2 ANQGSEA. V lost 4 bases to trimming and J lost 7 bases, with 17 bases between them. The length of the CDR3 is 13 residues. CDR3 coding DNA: TGCAGCGTTGGACAGGTAGACGAGGGGGAGCAGTACTTC. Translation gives CSVGQVDEGEQYF.

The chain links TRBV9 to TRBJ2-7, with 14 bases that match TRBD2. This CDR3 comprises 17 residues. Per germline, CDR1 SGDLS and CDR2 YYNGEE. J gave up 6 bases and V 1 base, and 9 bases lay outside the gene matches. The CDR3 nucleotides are TGTGCCAGCAGCGTATCGGGACTAGCGGGAGCGTCCGGCGAGCAGTACTTC. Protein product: CASSVSGLAGASGEQYF.

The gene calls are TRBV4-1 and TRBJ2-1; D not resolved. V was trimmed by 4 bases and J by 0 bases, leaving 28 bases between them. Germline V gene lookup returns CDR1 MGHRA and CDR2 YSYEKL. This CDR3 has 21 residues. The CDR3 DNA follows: TGCGCCAGCAGCCCTAGAGGAAGTAGGATAGTAACCGCAAGCTCCTACAATGAGCAGTTCTTC. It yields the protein CASSPRGSRIVTASSYNEQFF.

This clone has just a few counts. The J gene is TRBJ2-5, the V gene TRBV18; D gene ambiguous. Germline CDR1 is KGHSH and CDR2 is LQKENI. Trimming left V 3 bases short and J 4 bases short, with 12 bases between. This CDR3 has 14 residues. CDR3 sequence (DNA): TGTGCCAGCTCACCTCAACCCTCAGGAGAGACCCAGTACTTC. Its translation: CASSPQPSGETQYF.

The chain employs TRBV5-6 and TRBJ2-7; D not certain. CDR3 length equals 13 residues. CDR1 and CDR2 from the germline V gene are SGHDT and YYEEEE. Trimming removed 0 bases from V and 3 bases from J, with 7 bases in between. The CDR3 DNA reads TGTGCCAGCAGCTTGGACAGCTACTACGAGCAGTACTTC. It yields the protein CASSLDSYYEQYF.

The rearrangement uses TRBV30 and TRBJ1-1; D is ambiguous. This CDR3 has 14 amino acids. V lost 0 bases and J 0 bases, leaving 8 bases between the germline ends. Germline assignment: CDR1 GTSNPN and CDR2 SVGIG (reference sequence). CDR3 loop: CAWSVPGVNTEAFF. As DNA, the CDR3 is TGTGCCTGGAGTGTACCTGGGGTGAACACTGAAGCTTTCTTT.

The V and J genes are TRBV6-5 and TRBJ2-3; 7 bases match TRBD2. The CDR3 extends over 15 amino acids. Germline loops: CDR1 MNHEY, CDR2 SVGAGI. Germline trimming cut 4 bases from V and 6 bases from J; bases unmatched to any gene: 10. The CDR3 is CASSFGPQLADTQYF. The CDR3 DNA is TGTGCCAGCAGTTTCGGTCCACAACTAGCGGATACGCAGTATTTT.

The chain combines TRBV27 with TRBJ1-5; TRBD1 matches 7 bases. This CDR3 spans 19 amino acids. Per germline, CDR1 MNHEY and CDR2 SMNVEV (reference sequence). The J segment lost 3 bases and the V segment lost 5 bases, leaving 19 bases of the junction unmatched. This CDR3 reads CASSPTGQSVTVYNQPQHF. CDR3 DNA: TGTGCCAGCAGTCCCACGGGACAGTCTGTTACTGTCTACAATCAGCCCCAGCATTTT.

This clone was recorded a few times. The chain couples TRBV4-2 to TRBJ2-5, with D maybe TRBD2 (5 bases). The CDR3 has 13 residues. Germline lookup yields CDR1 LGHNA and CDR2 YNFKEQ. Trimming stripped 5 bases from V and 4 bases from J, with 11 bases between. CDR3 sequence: CASSVRDGETQYF. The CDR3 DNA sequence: TGTGCCAGCAGCGTCCGGGATGGAGAGACCCAGTACTTC.

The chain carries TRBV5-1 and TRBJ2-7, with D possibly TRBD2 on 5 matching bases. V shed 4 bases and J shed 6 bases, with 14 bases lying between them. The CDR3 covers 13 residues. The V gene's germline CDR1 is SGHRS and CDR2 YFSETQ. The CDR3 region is CASSQTSIGEQYF. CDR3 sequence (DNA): TGCGCCAGCAGCCAAACTAGTATTGGCGAGCAGTACTTC.

The CDR3 region has the DNA TGTGCCAGCAGCCCATCGAGTGGGGGGCTGAAGGGATCACCCCTCCACTTT. Translated: CASSPSSGGLKGSPLHF. The chain joins TRBV7-9 to TRBJ1-6, with a weak D call TRBD1 (6 bases). The V and J ends lost 5 bases and 10 bases respectively, with 24 bases between them. The CDR3 consists of 17 residues. Germline assignment: CDR1 SEHNR and CDR2 FQNEAQ (reference sequence). The entire variable domain, with the rest obtained from reference TRBV7-9 and TRBJ1-6, is as follows: DTGVSQNPRHKITKRGQNVTFRCDPISEHNRLYWYRQTLGQGPEFLTYFQNEAQLEKSRLLSDRFSAERPKGSFSTLEIQRTEQGDSAMYLCASSPSSGGLKGSPLHFGNGTRLTVT.

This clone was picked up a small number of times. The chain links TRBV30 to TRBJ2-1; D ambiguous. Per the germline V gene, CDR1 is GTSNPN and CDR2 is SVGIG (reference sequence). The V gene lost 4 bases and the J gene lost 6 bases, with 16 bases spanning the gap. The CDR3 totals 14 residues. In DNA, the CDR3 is TGTGCCTGGAACAAGGGTCTTAGTTCCAATGAGCAGTTCTTC. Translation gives CAWNKGLSSNEQFF. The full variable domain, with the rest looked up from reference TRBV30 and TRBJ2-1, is SQTIHQWPATLVQPVGSPLSLECTVEGTSNPNLYWYRQAAGRGLQLLFYSVGIGQISSEVPQNLSASRPQDRQFILSSKKLLLSDSGFYLCAWNKGLSSNEQFFGPGTRLTVL.

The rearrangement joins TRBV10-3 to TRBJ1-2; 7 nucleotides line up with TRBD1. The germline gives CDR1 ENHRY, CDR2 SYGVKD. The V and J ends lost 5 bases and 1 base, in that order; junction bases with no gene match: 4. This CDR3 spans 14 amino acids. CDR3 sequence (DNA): TGTGCCATCAGTTTTGGGACAGATAACTATGGCTACACCTTC. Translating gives CAISFGTDNYGYTF.

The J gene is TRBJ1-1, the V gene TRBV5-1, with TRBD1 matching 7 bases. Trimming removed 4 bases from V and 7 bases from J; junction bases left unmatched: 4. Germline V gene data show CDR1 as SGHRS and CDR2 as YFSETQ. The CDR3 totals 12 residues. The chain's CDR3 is CASSPDRVEAFF. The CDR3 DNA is TGCGCCAGCAGCCCTGACAGGGTTGAAGCTTTCTTT. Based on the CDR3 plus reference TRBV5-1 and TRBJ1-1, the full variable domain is KAGVTQTPRYLIKTRGQQVTLSCSPISGHRSVSWYQQTPGQGLQFLFEYFSETQRNKGNFPGRFSGRQFSNSRSEMNVSTLELGDSALYLCASSPDRVEAFFGQGTRLTVV.

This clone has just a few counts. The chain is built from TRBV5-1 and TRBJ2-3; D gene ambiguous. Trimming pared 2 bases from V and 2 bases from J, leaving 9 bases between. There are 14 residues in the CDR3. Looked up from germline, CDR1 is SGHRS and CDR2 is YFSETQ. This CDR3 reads CASSLTRDTDTQYF. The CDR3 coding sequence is TGCGCCAGCAGCTTAACAAGAGACACAGATACGCAGTATTTT.

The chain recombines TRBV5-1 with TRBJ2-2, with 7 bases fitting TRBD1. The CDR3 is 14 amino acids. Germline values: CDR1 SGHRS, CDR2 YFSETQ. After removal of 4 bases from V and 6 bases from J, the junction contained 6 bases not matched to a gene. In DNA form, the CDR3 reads TGCGCCAGCAGCATTCCACAGGGGCCCGGGGAGCTGTTTTTT. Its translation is CASSIPQGPGELFF.

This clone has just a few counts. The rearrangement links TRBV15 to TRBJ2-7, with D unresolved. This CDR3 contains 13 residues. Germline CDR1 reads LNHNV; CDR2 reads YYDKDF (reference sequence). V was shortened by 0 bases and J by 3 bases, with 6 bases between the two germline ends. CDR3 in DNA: TGTGCCACCAGCAGAGACAACGGCTACGAGCAGTACTTC. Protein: CATSRDNGYEQYF.

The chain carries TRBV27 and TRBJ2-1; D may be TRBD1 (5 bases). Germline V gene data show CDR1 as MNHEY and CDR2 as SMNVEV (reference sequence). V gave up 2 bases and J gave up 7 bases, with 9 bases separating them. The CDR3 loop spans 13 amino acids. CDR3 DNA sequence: TGTGCCAGCAGTTTAAGGGGTGGTAATGAGCAGTTCTTC. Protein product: CASSLRGGNEQFF.

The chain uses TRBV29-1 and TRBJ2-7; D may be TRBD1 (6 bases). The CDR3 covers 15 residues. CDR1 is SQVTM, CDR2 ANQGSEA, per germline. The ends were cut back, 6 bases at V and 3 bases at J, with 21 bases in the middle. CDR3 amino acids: CSVNIGHRASYEQYF. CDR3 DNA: TGCAGCGTCAATATCGGGCACAGGGCAAGCTACGAGCAGTACTTC.

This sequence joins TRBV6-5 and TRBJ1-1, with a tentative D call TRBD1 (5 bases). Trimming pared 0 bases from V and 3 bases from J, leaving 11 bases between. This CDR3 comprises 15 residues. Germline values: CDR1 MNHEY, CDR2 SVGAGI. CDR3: CASSYSGRVDTEAFF. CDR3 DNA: TGTGCCAGCAGTTACTCTGGCAGGGTTGACACTGAAGCTTTCTTT.

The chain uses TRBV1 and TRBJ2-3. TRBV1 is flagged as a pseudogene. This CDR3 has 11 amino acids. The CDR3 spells CTSSRADTQYF. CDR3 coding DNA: TGCACCAGCAGCCGTGCAGATACGCAGTATTTT.

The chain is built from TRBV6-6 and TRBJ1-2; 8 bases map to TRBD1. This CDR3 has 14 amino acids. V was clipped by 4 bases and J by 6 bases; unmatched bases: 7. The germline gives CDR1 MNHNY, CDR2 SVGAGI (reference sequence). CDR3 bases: TGTGCCAGCAGTTTCCGGACAGGGAGTGATGGCTACACCTTC. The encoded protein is CASSFRTGSDGYTF.

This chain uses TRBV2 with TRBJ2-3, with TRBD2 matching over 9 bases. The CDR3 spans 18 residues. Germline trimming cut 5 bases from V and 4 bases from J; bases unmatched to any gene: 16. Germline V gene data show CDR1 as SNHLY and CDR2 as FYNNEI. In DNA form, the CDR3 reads TGTGCCAGCAGTCGAGAAAGGACTAGCGTTGCCTCAGCAGATACGCAGTATTTT. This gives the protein CASSRERTSVASADTQYF. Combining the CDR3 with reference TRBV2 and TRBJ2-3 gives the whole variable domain EPEVTQTPSHQVTQMGQEVILRCVPISNHLYFYWYRQILGQKVEFLVSFYNNEISEKSEIFDDQFSVERPDGSNFTLKIRSTKLEDSAMYFCASSRERTSVASADTQYFGPGTRLTVL.